This record looks at one T cell receptor (beta chain) sequence and its context. The cohort comprised adults aged 18 to 89 years residing in 24 US areas. This entry is derived from a study of blood T cell repertoires in COVID-19. Study-wide background: COVID-19 samples collected from the United States, Italy and Spain covered acute and convalescent phases. T cells, B-cell-depleted T cells, or PBMCs provided the cDNA or gDNA that served as material.

Method: immunoSEQ multiplex PCR; TCRdb's copy keeps in-frame clones and lacks some. The data contain 250,000 or so clones, around 90% of them singletons. The TCR comes from a woman aged 25-40 years with acute COVID-19. The specimen sequenced was PBMCs or T cells enriched from blood (not recorded which).

The CDR3 protein is CASSEMRNTDTQYF. The CDR3 nucleotides read TGCGCCAGCAGTGAGATGCGGAACACAGATACGCAGTATTTT. The chain couples TRBV10-1 to TRBJ2-3; D ambiguous. Germline V gene lookup returns CDR1 WNHNN and CDR2 SYGVQD (reference sequence). This CDR3 region has 14 residues. V lost 2 bases and J 2 bases, leaving 8 bases between the germline ends.